The 25 T cell receptor beta chains listed next were all sequenced from one sample in a study of T cell repertoires in cytomegalovirus infection. These receptors' antigens are unknown. TCRdb re-analysed the reads in MiXCR, keeping a single row per CDR3 protein. The sample has around 430,000 distinct CDR3 sequences; approximately 46% are singletons. Specimen: cultured PBMCs, collected from culture after CMV antigen stimulation. The receptors here all came from a human donor in good health (CMV status not recorded). Some clones in this sample may be carry-over from other donors' samples.

The chain joins TRBV7-8 to TRBJ1-3, with D uncertain. There are 19 residues in the CDR3. V lost 5 bases and J lost 0, with 23 bases in between. Per the germline V gene, CDR1 is SGHVS and CDR2 is FQNEAQ. The chain's CDR3 is CASSKNLPPQVPSGNTIYF. CDR3 DNA: TGTGCCAGCAGCAAGAACCTCCCCCCTCAAGTTCCCTCTGGAAACACCATATATTTT.

V gene TRBV5-1 combines with J gene TRBJ2-7, with D uncertain. The CDR3 has 11 amino acids. Trimming removed 2 bases at V and 6 bases at J, with 6 bases between. Germline-derived CDR1 and CDR2 are SGHRS and YFSETQ. The chain's CDR3 is CASSFGPEQYF. In DNA form, the CDR3 reads TGCGCCAGCAGCTTCGGACCCGAGCAGTACTTC.

This clonotype was observed many times. The genes are TRBV7-2 and TRBJ2-5; D may be TRBD1 (6 bases). The V gene's germline CDR1 is SGHTA and CDR2 FQGNSA. Deletions cut 5 bases from V and 4 bases from J, with 11 bases between. The CDR3 contains 13 residues. The CDR3 sequence is CASSKWGRETQYF. The CDR3, as DNA: TGTGCCAGCAGCAAATGGGGGCGAGAGACCCAGTACTTC.

This clonotype is a singleton in its sample. The CDR3 sequence is CATSSGPSTDTQYF. The CDR3 bases are TGTGCCACCAGTTCGGGACCTAGCACAGATACGCAGTATTTT. The chain joins TRBV24-1 to TRBJ2-3; perhaps D is TRBD1 or TRBD2 (5 bases each). V was cut by 6 bases and J by 0 bases, with 9 bases left in between. The CDR3 runs to 14 residues. Germline V lookup: CDR1 KGHDR, CDR2 SFDVKD.

V usage is TRBV7-2 and J usage is TRBJ2-1; 8 positions agree with TRBD2. CDR3 length equals 14 residues. V shed 5 bases and J 6 bases; nucleotides not matched to a gene: 6. From germline, CDR1 is SGHTA and CDR2 FQGNSA. The CDR3 sequence: CASSRTSIANEQFF. CDR3 in DNA: TGTGCCAGCAGCCGGACTAGCATCGCCAATGAGCAGTTCTTC.

The chain has TRBV19 and TRBJ1-2; TRBD1 agrees at 8 bases. The CDR3 is 15 residues long. Trimming at V came to 6 bases and at J to 5 bases, leaving 11 bases not matched to a gene. CDR1 LNHDA and CDR2 SQIVND come from the germline V gene (reference sequence). The CDR3 loop is CASRKSGTGIYGYTF. The CDR3 DNA sequence: TGTGCCAGTAGGAAGTCCGGGACAGGAATATATGGCTACACCTTC. The full variable domain, its missing parts supplied by reference TRBV19 and TRBJ1-2, is DGGITQSPKYLFRKEGQNVTLSCEQNLNHDAMYWYRQDPGQGLRLIYYSQIVNDFQKGDIAEGYSVSREKKESFPLTVTSAQKNPTAFYLCASRKSGTGIYGYTFGSGTRLTVV.

This clonotype has just a few counts. The chain links TRBV7-6 to TRBJ1-1; maybe TRBD1 (5 bases). Deletions cut 3 bases from V and 2 bases from J, with 16 bases between. CDR1 is SGHVS, CDR2 FNYEAQ, per germline. The CDR3 sequence is 16 residues long. In nucleotides, the CDR3 is TGTGCCAGCAGCTTGGATATCGGGGCTGAAAACACTGAAGCTTTCTTT. The encoded protein is CASSLDIGAENTEAFF.

The V gene is TRBV4-1, the J gene TRBJ2-7; tentatively, D is TRBD1 or TRBD2 (5 bases each). The V gene's germline CDR1 is MGHRA and CDR2 YSYEKL. The CDR3 runs to 14 residues. V lost 3 bases and J 3 bases, leaving 12 bases between the germline ends. The CDR3 sequence is CASSHRDGDYEQYF. The CDR3 nucleotides are TGCGCCAGCAGCCACCGGGACGGGGACTACGAGCAGTACTTC.

The CDR3 sequence is CASSPGGGAITYEQYF. The CDR3 DNA is TGTGCCAGCAGCCCCGGGGGGGGGGCAATCACCTACGAGCAGTACTTC. This rearrangement joins TRBV5-4 to TRBJ2-7, with 8 bases aligning to TRBD2. The CDR3 is made up of 16 amino acids. CDR1 is SGHNT and CDR2 is YYREEE in the germline V gene (reference sequence). Trimming took 4 bases from V and 2 from J; bases not matched to a gene: 11. Full variable domain (missing parts from reference TRBV5-4 and TRBJ2-7): ETGVTQSPTHLIKTRGQQVTLRCSSQSGHNTVSWYQQALGQGPQFIFQYYREEENGRGNFPPRFSGLQFPNYSSELNVNALELDDSALYLCASSPGGGAITYEQYFGPGTRLTVT.

This clonotype has ten or more counts. V is TRBV24-1 and J is TRBJ2-3; the D gene is possibly TRBD2 (5 bases). The germline V gene encodes CDR1 KGHDR and CDR2 SFDVKD. Trimming cost V 0 bases and J 6 bases, with 6 bases left between them. CDR3 length equals 13 residues. CDR3 bases: TGTGCCACCAGTGATTTGGGGGAGGATACGCAGTATTTT. Translating it yields CATSDLGEDTQYF.

This clonotype was seen a few times. The chain is built from TRBV19 and TRBJ2-7, with D unclear. The CDR3 covers 13 residues. V gave up 1 base and J gave up 5 bases, with 9 bases separating them. Germline CDR1 is LNHDA and CDR2 is SQIVND (reference sequence). CDR3 residues: CASSIVNSNEQYF. For the CDR3, the DNA is TGTGCCAGTAGTATAGTGAACAGCAACGAGCAGTACTTC.

This clonotype was recorded only once. This CDR3 is CASSVWESEAYEQYF. The CDR3 DNA follows: TGTGCCAGCAGCGTTTGGGAGTCGGAAGCCTACGAGCAGTACTTC. This sequence joins TRBV7-9 and TRBJ2-7; tentatively, D is TRBD2 (5 bases). Looked up from germline, CDR1 is SEHNR and CDR2 is FQNEAQ (reference sequence). The CDR3 covers 15 residues. Trimming pared 5 bases from V and 2 bases from J, leaving 16 bases between.

This clonotype has only one observation. This chain links TRBV9 with TRBJ1-1; 8 nucleotides agree with TRBD1. The CDR3 has 14 residues. Per the germline V gene, CDR1 is SGDLS and CDR2 is YYNGEE. The J segment lost 1 base and the V segment lost 6 bases, leaving 5 bases of the junction unmatched. The CDR3 protein is CASKKTGENTEAFF. Here the CDR3 DNA reads TGTGCCAGCAAGAAGACAGGGGAGAACACTGAAGCTTTCTTT.

This clonotype showed up just a few times. V and J are TRBV6-2 or TRBV6-3 and TRBJ2-5; D unresolved. The CDR3 is made up of 16 amino acids. Trimming removed 1 base from V and 2 bases from J, with 14 bases in between. The germline CDR1 and CDR2 sequences are MNHEY and SVGEGT. The CDR3 is CASSYFSPNGQETQYF. CDR3 in DNA: TGTGCCAGCAGTTACTTCTCCCCCAACGGGCAAGAGACCCAGTACTTC.

The chain links TRBV12-3 or TRBV12-4 to TRBJ2-1; 7 positions match TRBD2. This CDR3 is built from 15 residues. The V gene end was trimmed by 7 bases and the J gene end by 4 bases; junction bases not matched to a gene: 10. CDR3 coding DNA: TGTGCCAGCACTCCCTCGGGGACTAATTACAATGAGCAGTTCTTC. Protein product: CASTPSGTNYNEQFF.

This chain joins TRBV7-2 and TRBJ2-7; weak D call: TRBD2 (5 bases). V lost 5 bases, J lost 3 bases, and 14 bases lay in between. This CDR3 is 14 amino acids long. The germline CDR1 and CDR2 sequences are SGHTA and FQGNSA. The CDR3 DNA reads TGTGCCAGCAGCCCGAGGGCAGGCTACTACGAGCAGTACTTC. Residues: CASSPRAGYYEQYF.

This clonotype was counted only a few times. The V call is TRBV12-3 or TRBV12-4, the J call TRBJ2-5; either TRBD1 or TRBD2 may supply D (5 bases each). V gave up 6 bases and J gave up 5 bases, with 10 bases separating them. The CDR3 spans 12 residues. CDR3 loop: CASRGERETQYF. The CDR3 DNA reads as TGTGCCAGCAGGGGGGAGAGGGAGACCCAGTACTTC.

This clonotype was seen a few times. This chain joins TRBV11-2 and TRBJ2-7; D might be TRBD1 (5 bases). The CDR3 length is 15 residues. In germline, CDR1 is SGHAT, CDR2 FQNNGV. V was trimmed by 5 bases and J by 2 bases, leaving 16 bases between them. The CDR3 coding sequence is TGTGCCAGCAGCCGAGAAAGGGGAACGGCCTACGAGCAGTACTTC. As protein: CASSRERGTAYEQYF.

The CDR3 region is CASSVTRSYNEQFF. The CDR3 DNA reads TGTGCCAGCAGCGTCACTCGCTCCTACAATGAGCAGTTCTTC. The chain uses TRBV7-6 and TRBJ2-1; D is undetermined. V was pared by 5 bases and J by 0 bases, with 8 bases between. CDR3 length equals 14 residues. Germline assignment: CDR1 SGHVS and CDR2 FNYEAQ.

The V and J genes are TRBV7-9 and TRBJ2-3, with a weak D call TRBD2 (5 bases). Trimming removed 4 bases at V and 8 bases at J, with 22 bases between. The germline V gene has CDR1 SEHNR and CDR2 FQNEAQ (reference sequence). CDR3 size: 16 residues. The CDR3 nucleotides are TGTGCCAGCAGCTCCCAACTAGTCCTATACGAAGGTACGCAGTATTTT. It codes for CASSSQLVLYEGTQYF.

The chain has TRBV5-5 and TRBJ2-2; D might be TRBD1 (6 bases). Trimming left V 6 bases short and J 1 base short, with 13 bases between. The CDR3 loop spans 15 amino acids. Germline V gene data show CDR1 as SGHKS and CDR2 as YYEKEE (reference sequence). The CDR3 DNA sequence: TGTGCCAGCAACCCGACGGGACAGAACACCGGGGAGCTGTTTTTT. This translates into CASNPTGQNTGELFF.

A few counts support this clonotype. The chain combines TRBV7-6 with TRBJ2-7; D is unclear. V dropped 5 bases and J dropped 2 bases, with 10 bases sitting between them. The CDR3 consists of 13 residues. Looked up from germline, CDR1 is SGHVS and CDR2 is FNYEAQ. CDR3 residues: CASSPRGTYEQYF. CDR3 DNA: TGTGCCAGCAGCCCCCGCGGAACCTACGAGCAGTACTTC.

The rearrangement uses TRBV7-8 and TRBJ1-5; 7 bases fit TRBD1. Germline V lookup: CDR1 SGHVS, CDR2 FQNEAQ. The trim removed 4 bases at V and 13 bases at J, leaving 10 bases unmatched. The CDR3 runs 13 residues. DNA for the CDR3: TGTGCCAGCAGCTACGGAGGGAGGGGGCTACAGCATTTT. Translation gives CASSYGGRGLQHF. The variable domain in full, completed from reference TRBV7-8 and TRBJ1-5, reads GAGVSQSPRYKVAKRGQDVALRCDPISGHVSLFWYQQALGQGPEFLTYFQNEAQLDKSGLPSDRFFAERPEGSVSTLKIQRTQQEDSAVYLCASSYGGRGLQHFGDGTRLSIL.

This clonotype was detected once. CDR3: CASSLGESRDTQYF. CDR3 nucleotides: TGCGCCAGCAGCTTGGGCGAATCTCGGGATACGCAGTATTTT. The chain combines TRBV5-1 with TRBJ2-3; D uncertain. Germline CDR1 reads SGHRS; CDR2 reads YFSETQ. V was pared by 0 bases and J by 6 bases, with 11 bases between. The CDR3 spans 14 residues.

In its sample, this clonotype was seen a few times. The chain employs TRBV12-3 or TRBV12-4 and TRBJ1-4; no clear D gene. The CDR3 has 15 residues. With 6 bases removed from V and 0 bases from J, the gap between germline ends came to 11 bases. This CDR3 reads CASSPLITTNEKLFF. Written as DNA, the CDR3 is TGTGCCAGCAGCCCGCTGATCACAACTAATGAAAAACTGTTTTTT.